These 9 T cell receptor beta chains originate from one sample sequenced in a study of radiotherapy plus CTLA-4 blockade in lung cancer. Profiled with immunoSEQ multiplex PCR; TCRdb holds only in-frame clones, not every one. This sample has 90,000 to 100,000 clones, with around 74% found just once. The sequencing here drew on peripheral blood, taken from a patient treated with radiotherapy plus ipilimumab. The receptors were gathered from a human donor with non-small cell lung cancer who had a partial response to radiotherapy plus ipilimumab. Some clones in this sample may be carry-over from other donors' samples.

The CDR3 DNA reads TGTGCCAGCAGTCCTGGACAGACTAACACTGAAGCTTTCTTT. It is translated as CASSPGQTNTEAFF. V is TRBV2 and J is TRBJ1-1; maybe TRBD1 (6 bases). The V end was cut by 5 bases, the J end by 2 bases, with 12 bases between. Germline lookup yields CDR1 SNHLY and CDR2 FYNNEI. The CDR3 loop spans 14 amino acids.

Only a few counts were recorded for this clone. The V call is TRBV7-3, the J call TRBJ2-6, with 8 nucleotides matching TRBD2. CDR1 is SGHTA and CDR2 is FQGTGA in the germline V gene. The J segment lost 1 base and the V segment lost 2 bases, leaving 4 bases of the junction unmatched. CDR3 size: 17 residues. The CDR3 nucleotides read TGTGCCAGCAGCTTATCGGGGGGGGTATCTGGGGCCAACGTCCTGACTTTC. It specifies CASSLSGGVSGANVLTF.

The CDR3 DNA reads TGTGCCACCAGCAGAGGGACGACAGGGAGGAACACTGAAGCTTTCTTT. The encoded protein is CATSRGTTGRNTEAFF. This chain connects TRBV15 to TRBJ1-1, with TRBD1 matching 7 bases. CDR1 LNHNV and CDR2 YYDKDF come from the germline V gene (reference sequence). CDR3 length equals 16 residues. J was trimmed by 1 base and V by 1 base; bases with no gene match: 6.

This rearrangement joins TRBV20-1 to TRBJ2-3; the D is unclear. The CDR3 extends over 11 amino acids. V was trimmed by 0 bases and J by 5 bases, leaving 3 bases between them. Germline loops: CDR1 DFQATT, CDR2 SNEGSKA (reference sequence). CDR3 DNA: TGCAGTGCTAGAGAGCGAGATACGCAGTATTTT. Residues: CSARERDTQYF.

V and J are TRBV6-4 and TRBJ1-6; 8 nucleotides line up with TRBD1. This CDR3 region has 13 residues. Losses at the gene ends were 4 bases for V and 9 bases for J; bases not matched to a gene: 2. The germline V gene has CDR1 MRHNA and CDR2 SNTAGT. The CDR3 loop reads CASSGGQGSPLHF. The CDR3 DNA reads as TGTGCCAGCAGTGGAGGACAGGGTTCACCCCTCCACTTT.

The CDR3 loop reads CASSYGGTGGHNEQFF. The CDR3 bases are TGTGCCAGCAGTTATGGAGGGACAGGGGGCCACAATGAGCAGTTCTTC. The chain combines TRBV6-6 with TRBJ2-1; 12 bases are shared with TRBD1. The CDR3 contains 16 residues. Losses at the gene ends were 3 bases for V and 5 bases for J; bases not matched to a gene: 5. Germline V CDR1 and CDR2: MNHNY, SVGAGI (reference sequence).

Here the CDR3 DNA reads TGCGCCAGCAGCCGCCGACTGGACAACTCCTACAATGAGCAGTTCTTC. Translated: CASSRRLDNSYNEQFF. The chain joins TRBV5-1 to TRBJ2-1, with D possibly matching TRBD1 (5 bases). CDR1 is SGHRS, CDR2 YFSETQ, per germline. V dropped 4 bases and J dropped 0 bases, with 14 bases sitting between them. This CDR3 spans 16 amino acids.

The V and J genes are TRBV11-2 and TRBJ2-7; D is perhaps TRBD1 (5 bases). Deletions cut 5 bases from V and 7 bases from J, with 24 bases between. In germline, CDR1 is SGHAT, CDR2 FQNNGV. This CDR3 is built from 16 residues. CDR3 nucleotide sequence: TGTGCCAGCAGCCTCAGGGCCTCCTCTTCGAGATGGGAGCAGTACTTC. Translation: CASSLRASSSRWEQYF.

This chain joins TRBV9 and TRBJ2-5; TRBD2 agrees at 12 bases. In germline, CDR1 is SGDLS, CDR2 YYNGEE. CDR3 size: 15 residues. V lost 1 base and J lost 2; bases outside the gene matches: 0. This chain's CDR3 is CASSVLAGGQETQYF. CDR3 bases: TGTGCCAGCAGCGTACTAGCGGGGGGGCAAGAGACCCAGTACTTC. Full variable domain (missing parts from reference TRBV9 and TRBJ2-5): DSGVTQTPKHLITATGQRVTLRCSPRSGDLSVYWYQQSLDQGLQFLIQYYNGEERAKGNILERFSAQQFPDLHSELNLSSLELGDSALYFCASSVLAGGQETQYFGPGTRLLVL.